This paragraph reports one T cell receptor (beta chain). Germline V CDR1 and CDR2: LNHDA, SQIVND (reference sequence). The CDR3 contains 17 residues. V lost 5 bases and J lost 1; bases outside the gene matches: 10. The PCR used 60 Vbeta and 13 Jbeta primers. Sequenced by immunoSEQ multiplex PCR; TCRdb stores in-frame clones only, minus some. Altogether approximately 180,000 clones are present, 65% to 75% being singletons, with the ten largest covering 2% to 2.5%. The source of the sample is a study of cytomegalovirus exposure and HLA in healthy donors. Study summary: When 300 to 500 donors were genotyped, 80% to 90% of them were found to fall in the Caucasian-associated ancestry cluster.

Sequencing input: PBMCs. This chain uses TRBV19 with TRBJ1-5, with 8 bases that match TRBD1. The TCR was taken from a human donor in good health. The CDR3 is CASSSEAQGASNQPQHF. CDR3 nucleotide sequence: TGTGCCAGTAGTTCCGAAGCCCAGGGGGCGAGCAATCAGCCCCAGCATTTT.